Listed here are 27 T cell receptor beta chains from one sample, sequenced in a study of T-cell memory formation after mild COVID-19. A single record per CDR3 protein comes from TCRdb applying MiXCR to the 5' RACE reads. The table includes under 700,000 distinct CDR3 sequences, about a fifth detected once. Input material: PBMCs or a T cell subset sorted from them (not recorded which). The receptors stem from an adult woman who had mild COVID-19 (a few samples of this study predate the infection). Cell type and time point are not known.

This clonotype appeared once. This rearrangement joins TRBV5-1 to TRBJ2-7; 7 bases fit TRBD2. This CDR3 contains 14 residues. CDR1 and CDR2 (germline): SGHRS, YFSETQ. Trimming took 5 bases from V and 1 from J; bases not matched to a gene: 6. CDR3 residues: CASRWGGGSYEQYF. The CDR3 DNA sequence: TGCGCCAGCAGGTGGGGCGGGGGTTCCTACGAGCAGTACTTC.

Only a few counts were recorded for this clonotype. This chain links TRBV7-9 with TRBJ2-5; 8 bases are shared with TRBD2. Germline CDR1 is SEHNR and CDR2 is FQNEAQ (reference sequence). Trimming removed 3 bases from V and 2 bases from J; junction bases left unmatched: 5. The CDR3 spans 15 residues. The CDR3, as DNA: TGTGCCAGCAGCTTGGAGCGGGGGATACAAGAGACCCAGTACTTC. As protein: CASSLERGIQETQYF.

The chain links TRBV7-8 to TRBJ2-7, with D tentatively TRBD1 (6 bases). The CDR3 runs 16 residues. CDR1 and CDR2 (germline): SGHVS, FQNEAQ. V was shortened by 4 bases and J by 3 bases, with 19 bases between the two germline ends. The CDR3 DNA reads as TGTGCCAGCAGCTCCGCCGATCCGGGACAAGTCTACGAGCAGTACTTC. Its translation: CASSSADPGQVYEQYF.

The sample holds many counts of this clonotype. In nucleotides, the CDR3 is TGTGCCACCAGCCCGGACACTGTCTACGAGCAGTACTTC. It encodes CATSPDTVYEQYF. The V and J genes are TRBV15 and TRBJ2-7, with a possible D match to TRBD1 (5 bases). The CDR3 totals 13 residues. In germline, CDR1 is LNHNV, CDR2 YYDKDF (reference sequence). The V gene lost 5 bases and the J gene lost 3 bases, with 11 bases spanning the gap.

This clonotype was picked up a small number of times. The J gene is TRBJ2-7, the V gene TRBV7-9; D assignment may be TRBD1 or TRBD2 (5 bases each). The CDR3 is made up of 14 amino acids. CDR1 SEHNR and CDR2 FQNEAQ come from the germline V gene (reference sequence). The V end was cut by 1 base, the J end by 4 bases, with 11 bases between. The chain's CDR3 is CASSLGGTVYEQYF. CDR3 DNA: TGTGCCAGCAGCTTAGGAGGGACGGTGTACGAGCAGTACTTC.

This clonotype was detected many times. V is TRBV7-9 and J is TRBJ2-5, with no clear D. V lost 4 bases, J lost 1 base, and 7 bases lay in between. Germline lookup yields CDR1 SEHNR and CDR2 FQNEAQ (reference sequence). The CDR3 consists of 13 residues. CDR3 in amino acids: CASSSTGQETQYF. The CDR3 region has the DNA TGTGCCAGCAGCTCCACCGGCCAAGAGACCCAGTACTTC.

The chain carries TRBV4-1 and TRBJ2-7; 7 bases align to TRBD1. Germline V gene sequence: CDR1 MGHRA, CDR2 YSYEKL. The CDR3 has 15 amino acids. The junction had 5 bases not matched to a gene; V was cut back by 1 base and J by 2 bases. The DNA of the CDR3 is TGCGCCAGCAGCCAAGGGACAGGTCTTCCCTACGAGCAGTACTTC. Residues: CASSQGTGLPYEQYF.

V usage is TRBV7-6 and J usage is TRBJ1-2; 7 positions match TRBD1. CDR1 SGHVS and CDR2 FNYEAQ come from the germline V gene. This CDR3 region has 15 residues. Trimming cost V 0 bases and J 7 bases; bases outside gene matches: 8. This CDR3 reads CASSLAPSAGGGYTF. In nucleotides, the CDR3 is TGTGCCAGCAGCTTAGCGCCGTCTGCAGGGGGTGGCTACACCTTC.

The chain is built from TRBV29-1 and TRBJ2-5; D may be TRBD1 or TRBD2 (6 bases each). The CDR3 covers 12 residues. The V gene's germline CDR1 is SQVTM and CDR2 ANQGSEA. With 8 bases removed from V and 5 bases from J, the gap between germline ends came to 15 bases. CDR3 coding DNA: TGCAGCACCATACAGGGAGGCGAGACCCAGTACTTC. It specifies CSTIQGGETQYF.

This chain connects TRBV20-1 to TRBJ1-6, with 12 positions matching TRBD1. Germline V gene data show CDR1 as DFQATT and CDR2 as SNEGSKA (reference sequence). Trimming removed 0 bases from V and 5 bases from J; junction bases left unmatched: 2. This CDR3 comprises 16 residues. The CDR3 sequence is CSARDGTGGNNSPLHF. DNA for the CDR3: TGCAGTGCTAGAGATGGGACAGGGGGCAATAATTCACCCCTCCACTTT.

This clonotype was recorded a few times. The gene calls are TRBV5-1 and TRBJ2-3; no reliable D call. Per the germline V gene, CDR1 is SGHRS and CDR2 is YFSETQ. V was shortened by 1 base and J by 0 bases, with 9 bases between the two germline ends. CDR3 size: 15 residues. CDR3 residues: CASSLNTPSTDTQYF. The DNA of the CDR3 is TGCGCCAGCAGCTTGAACACCCCAAGCACAGATACGCAGTATTTT. Variable domain in full (rest from reference TRBV5-1 and TRBJ2-3): KAGVTQTPRYLIKTRGQQVTLSCSPISGHRSVSWYQQTPGQGLQFLFEYFSETQRNKGNFPGRFSGRQFSNSRSEMNVSTLELGDSALYLCASSLNTPSTDTQYFGPGTRLTVL.

This chain uses TRBV6-5 with TRBJ2-7; TRBD2 aligns across 9 bases. Germline V CDR1 and CDR2: MNHEY, SVGAGI. The CDR3 length is 15 residues. V shed 6 bases and J 7 bases; nucleotides not matched to a gene: 13. Here the CDR3 reads CASSPGIAGVREQYF. Written as DNA, the CDR3 is TGTGCCAGCAGCCCCGGGATAGCGGGAGTTCGAGAGCAGTACTTC.

The gene calls are TRBV6-5 and TRBJ1-5; D gene ambiguous. The germline V and J ends were trimmed by 5 bases and 5 bases, with 13 bases remaining between them. The CDR3 covers 14 residues. Germline V gene lookup returns CDR1 MNHEY and CDR2 SVGAGI. This chain's CDR3 is CASSPLDGDQPQHF. The CDR3 DNA follows: TGTGCCAGCAGTCCCCTGGACGGAGATCAGCCCCAGCATTTT.

The CDR3 sequence is CASSKGQKESQPQHF. As DNA, the CDR3 is TGTGCCAGCAGCAAAGGCCAGAAAGAATCTCAGCCCCAGCATTTT. This chain uses TRBV21-1 with TRBJ1-5. TRBV21-1 is annotated as a pseudogene. The CDR3 length is 15 residues.

The chain employs TRBV7-2 and TRBJ1-1; D is perhaps TRBD1 (5 bases). The CDR3 is 15 amino acids. Germline loops: CDR1 SGHTA, CDR2 FQGNSA. Trimming cost V 1 base and J 1 base, with 10 bases left between them. This CDR3 reads CASSLDAGTNTEAFF. CDR3 sequence (DNA): TGTGCCAGCAGCTTAGACGCCGGGACGAACACTGAAGCTTTCTTT.

In its sample, this clonotype was seen a few times. V gene TRBV6-1 combines with J gene TRBJ1-5; TRBD1 matches at 7 bases. Germline values: CDR1 MNHNS, CDR2 SASEGT. The CDR3 spans 15 residues. J was trimmed by 6 bases and V by 2 bases; bases with no gene match: 7. The CDR3 loop reads CASSEQGGEAQPQHF. The CDR3 DNA is TGTGCCAGCAGTGAACAGGGGGGAGAGGCTCAGCCCCAGCATTTT.

The chain uses TRBV7-3 and TRBJ2-3; D gene ambiguous. This CDR3 is built from 15 residues. Trimming removed 5 bases at V and 0 bases at J, with 12 bases between. Germline loops: CDR1 SGHTA, CDR2 FQGTGA. The CDR3 here is CASSHHGVSTDTQYF. For the CDR3, the DNA is TGTGCCAGCAGCCATCATGGGGTTAGCACAGATACGCAGTATTTT.

The chain combines TRBV20-1 with TRBJ1-3; D not certain. The CDR3 covers 13 residues. Germline-derived CDR1 and CDR2 are DFQATT and SNEGSKA (reference sequence). The ends were cut back, 6 bases at V and 1 base at J, with 10 bases in the middle. The CDR3 loop reads CSATTDSGNTIYF. As DNA, the CDR3 is TGCAGTGCCACGACGGATTCTGGAAACACCATATATTTT.

The chain employs TRBV12-3 or TRBV12-4 and TRBJ1-2; 8 bases map to TRBD1. The trim removed 5 bases at V and 7 bases at J, leaving 6 bases unmatched. The CDR3 runs to 13 residues. The CDR3 DNA follows: TGTGCCAGCAGTCCCAGGGGGCGAACTGGCTACACCTTC. Its protein product is CASSPRGRTGYTF.

This clonotype came up a few times. The genes are TRBV5-1 and TRBJ2-7, with 12 bases aligning to TRBD1. CDR1 and CDR2 (germline): SGHRS, YFSETQ. V was clipped by 0 bases and J by 5 bases; unmatched bases: 3. The CDR3 length is 15 residues. The DNA of the CDR3 is TGCGCCAGCAGCTTGGACGGGACAGGGGGCCACGAGCAGTACTTC. Translation: CASSLDGTGGHEQYF.

V and J are TRBV20-1 and TRBJ1-5; 9 bases match TRBD1. Trimming removed 1 base from V and 0 bases from J; junction bases left unmatched: 4. CDR1 is DFQATT, CDR2 SNEGSKA, per germline (reference sequence). There are 16 residues in the CDR3. CDR3 DNA sequence: TGCAGTGCTAGAGGGGGGGACAGGGCTAGCAATCAGCCCCAGCATTTT. As protein: CSARGGDRASNQPQHF.

This clonotype came up a few times. The chain carries TRBV12-3 or TRBV12-4 and TRBJ1-6; D unresolved. V lost 6 bases to trimming and J lost 7 bases, with 10 bases between them. CDR3 length: 13 amino acids. CDR3 bases: TGTGCCAGCAGCCCCCTCAGGAATTCACCCCTCCACTTT. Protein product: CASSPLRNSPLHF.

This clonotype is a singleton in its sample. V usage is TRBV4-1 and J usage is TRBJ2-7; D remains ambiguous. With 6 bases removed from V and 2 bases from J, the gap between germline ends came to 14 bases. Germline lookup yields CDR1 MGHRA and CDR2 YSYEKL. This CDR3 contains 14 residues. The CDR3 region has the DNA TGCGCCAGCAGTATAAGGGTTTCTACCTACGAGCAGTACTTC. It specifies CASSIRVSTYEQYF.

The chain is built from TRBV9 and TRBJ2-5; the match to TRBD2 covers 10 bases. This CDR3 has 16 residues. V gave up 0 bases and J gave up 4 bases; unmatched junction bases: 6. The germline CDR1 and CDR2 sequences are SGDLS and YYNGEE. DNA of the CDR3: TGTGCCAGCAGCGTAGAGCGCGAGCGGGGGGGAGAGACCCAGTACTTC. It codes for CASSVERERGGETQYF.

The gene calls are TRBV5-4 and TRBJ1-2, with 7 bases identical to TRBD1. CDR1 and CDR2 (germline): SGHNT, YYREEE (reference sequence). The J segment lost 2 bases and the V segment lost 3 bases, leaving 7 bases of the junction unmatched. This CDR3 spans 15 amino acids. CDR3 DNA sequence: TGTGCCAGCAGCTCTCCGGGACAGCGGAACTATGGCTACACCTTC. Amino acids: CASSSPGQRNYGYTF.

This clonotype was observed a handful of times. The chain couples TRBV7-9 to TRBJ2-7; D gene uncertain. The CDR3 length is 12 residues. Between the trimmed V and J ends, which lost 4 bases and 6 bases, there was a span of 10 bases. Germline V gene sequence: CDR1 SEHNR, CDR2 FQNEAQ (reference sequence). The CDR3 region is CASSSQIGEQYF. For the CDR3, the DNA is TGTGCCAGCAGCTCCCAGATAGGCGAGCAGTACTTC.

This clonotype was seen a handful of times. The V gene is TRBV12-3 or TRBV12-4, the J gene TRBJ2-1, with D tentatively TRBD2 (6 bases). With 3 bases removed from V and 2 bases from J, the gap between germline ends came to 14 bases. The CDR3 extends over 16 amino acids. The CDR3 loop reads CASSFGGTIPYNEQFF. The CDR3 bases are TGTGCCAGCAGTTTCGGCGGGACGATTCCCTACAATGAGCAGTTCTTC.